This T cell receptor (beta chain) emerged from a study of metastatic and nonmetastatic thyroid tumors. From the PCR reads, TCRdb re-called clones with MiXCR. The repertoire consists of about 25,000 clones, with around 20% occurring once and the leading ten covering around 30%. Each patient went into thyroid surgery without having received any treatment. CDR3 length: 16 residues. Trimming left V 6 bases short and J 4 bases short, with 21 bases between. Germline CDR1 and CDR2: MNHNS and SASEGT. At least ten counts were recorded for this clone. Input material: blood. The rearrangement joins TRBV6-1 to TRBJ1-2, with D possibly being TRBD1 (5 bases). This TCR derives from a male donor with papillary thyroid cancer or a benign thyroid nodule (not recorded which). Some clones in this sample may be carry-over from other donors' samples. CDR3 protein: CASSATRDSFSYGYTF. For the CDR3, the DNA is TGTGCCAGCAGCGCGACCAGGGACTCCTTCTCCTATGGCTACACCTTC.